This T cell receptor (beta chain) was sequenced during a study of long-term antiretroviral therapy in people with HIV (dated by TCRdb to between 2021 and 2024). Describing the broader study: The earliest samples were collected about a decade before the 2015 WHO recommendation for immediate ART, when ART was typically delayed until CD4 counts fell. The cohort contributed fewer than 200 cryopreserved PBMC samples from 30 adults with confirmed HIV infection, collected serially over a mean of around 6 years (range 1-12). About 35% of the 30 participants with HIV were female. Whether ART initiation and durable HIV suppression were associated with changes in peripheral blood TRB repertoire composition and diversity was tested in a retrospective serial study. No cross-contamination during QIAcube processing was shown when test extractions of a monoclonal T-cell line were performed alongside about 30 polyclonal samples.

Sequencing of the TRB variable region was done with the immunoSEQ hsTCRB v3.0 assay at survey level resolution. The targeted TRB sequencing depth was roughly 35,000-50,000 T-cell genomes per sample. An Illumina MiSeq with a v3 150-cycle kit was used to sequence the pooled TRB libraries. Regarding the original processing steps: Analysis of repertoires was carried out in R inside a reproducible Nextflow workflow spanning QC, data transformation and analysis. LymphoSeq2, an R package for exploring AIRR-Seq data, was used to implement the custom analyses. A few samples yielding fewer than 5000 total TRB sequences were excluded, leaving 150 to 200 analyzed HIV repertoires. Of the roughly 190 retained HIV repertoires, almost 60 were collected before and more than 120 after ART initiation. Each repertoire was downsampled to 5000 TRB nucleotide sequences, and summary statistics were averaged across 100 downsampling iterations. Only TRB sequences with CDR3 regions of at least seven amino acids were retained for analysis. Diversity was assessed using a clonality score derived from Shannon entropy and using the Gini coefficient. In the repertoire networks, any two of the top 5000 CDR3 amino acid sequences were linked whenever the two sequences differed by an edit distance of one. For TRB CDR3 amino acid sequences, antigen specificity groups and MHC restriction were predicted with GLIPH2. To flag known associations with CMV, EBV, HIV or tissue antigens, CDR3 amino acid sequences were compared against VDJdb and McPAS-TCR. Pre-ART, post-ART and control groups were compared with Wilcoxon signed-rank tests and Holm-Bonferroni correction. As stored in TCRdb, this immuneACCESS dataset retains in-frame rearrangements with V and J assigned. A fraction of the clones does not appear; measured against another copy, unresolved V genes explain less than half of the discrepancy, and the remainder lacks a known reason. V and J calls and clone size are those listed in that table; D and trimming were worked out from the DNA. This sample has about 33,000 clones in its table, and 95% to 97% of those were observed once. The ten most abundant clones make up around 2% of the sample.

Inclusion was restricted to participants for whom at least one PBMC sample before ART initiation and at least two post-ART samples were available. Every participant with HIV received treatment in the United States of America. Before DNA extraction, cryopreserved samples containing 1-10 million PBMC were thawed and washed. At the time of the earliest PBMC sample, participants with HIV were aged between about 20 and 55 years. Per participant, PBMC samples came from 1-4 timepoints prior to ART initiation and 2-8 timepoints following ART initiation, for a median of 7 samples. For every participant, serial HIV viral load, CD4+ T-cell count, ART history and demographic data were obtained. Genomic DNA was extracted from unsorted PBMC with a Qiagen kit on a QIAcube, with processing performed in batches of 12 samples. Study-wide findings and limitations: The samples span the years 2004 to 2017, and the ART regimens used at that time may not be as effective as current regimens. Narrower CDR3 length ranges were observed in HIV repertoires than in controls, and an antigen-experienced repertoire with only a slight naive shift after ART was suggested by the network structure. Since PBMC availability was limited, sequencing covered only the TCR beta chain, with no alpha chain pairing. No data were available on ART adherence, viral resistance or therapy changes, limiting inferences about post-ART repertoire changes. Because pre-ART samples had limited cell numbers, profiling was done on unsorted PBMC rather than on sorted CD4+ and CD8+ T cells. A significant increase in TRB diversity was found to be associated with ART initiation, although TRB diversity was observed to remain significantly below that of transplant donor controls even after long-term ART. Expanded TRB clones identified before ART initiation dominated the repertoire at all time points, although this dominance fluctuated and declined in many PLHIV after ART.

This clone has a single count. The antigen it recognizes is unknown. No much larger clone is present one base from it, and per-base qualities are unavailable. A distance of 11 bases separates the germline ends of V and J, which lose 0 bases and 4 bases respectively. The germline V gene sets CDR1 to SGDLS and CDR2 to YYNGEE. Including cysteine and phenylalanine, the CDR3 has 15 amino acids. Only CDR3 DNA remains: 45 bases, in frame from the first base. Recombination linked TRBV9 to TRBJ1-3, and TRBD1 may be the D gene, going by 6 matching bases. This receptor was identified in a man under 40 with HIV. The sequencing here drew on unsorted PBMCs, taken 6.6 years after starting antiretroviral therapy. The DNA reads TGTGCCAGCAGCGTAGATAGGGGGTCAGGAAACACCATATATTTT. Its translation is CASSVDRGSGNTIYF.